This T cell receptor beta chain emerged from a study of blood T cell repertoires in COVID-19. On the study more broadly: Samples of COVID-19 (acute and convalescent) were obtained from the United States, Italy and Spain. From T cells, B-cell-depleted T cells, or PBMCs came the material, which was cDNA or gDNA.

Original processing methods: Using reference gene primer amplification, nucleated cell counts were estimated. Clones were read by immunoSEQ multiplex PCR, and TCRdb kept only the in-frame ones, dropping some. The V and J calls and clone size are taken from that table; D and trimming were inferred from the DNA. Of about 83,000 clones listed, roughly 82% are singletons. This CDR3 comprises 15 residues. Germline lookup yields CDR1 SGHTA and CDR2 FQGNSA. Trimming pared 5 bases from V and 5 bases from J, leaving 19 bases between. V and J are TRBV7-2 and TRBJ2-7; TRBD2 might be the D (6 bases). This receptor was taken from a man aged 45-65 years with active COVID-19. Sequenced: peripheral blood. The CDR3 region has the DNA TGTGCCAGCAGCCGGGGGTCGGGAGTTCCCAACGAGCAGTACTTC. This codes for CASSRGSGVPNEQYF.